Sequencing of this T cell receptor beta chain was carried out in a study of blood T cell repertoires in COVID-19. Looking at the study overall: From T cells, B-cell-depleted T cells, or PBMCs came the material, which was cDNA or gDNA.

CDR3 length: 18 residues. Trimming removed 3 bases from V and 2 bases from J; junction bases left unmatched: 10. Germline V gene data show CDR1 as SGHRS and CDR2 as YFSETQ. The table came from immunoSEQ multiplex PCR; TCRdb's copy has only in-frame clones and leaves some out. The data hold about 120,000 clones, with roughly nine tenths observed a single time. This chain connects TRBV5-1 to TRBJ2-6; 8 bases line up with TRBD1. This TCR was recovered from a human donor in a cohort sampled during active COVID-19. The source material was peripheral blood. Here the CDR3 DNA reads TGCGCCAGCAGCTCCTTGGGACAGGTCACCACTGGGGCCAACGTCCTGACTTTC. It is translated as CASSSLGQVTTGANVLTF.